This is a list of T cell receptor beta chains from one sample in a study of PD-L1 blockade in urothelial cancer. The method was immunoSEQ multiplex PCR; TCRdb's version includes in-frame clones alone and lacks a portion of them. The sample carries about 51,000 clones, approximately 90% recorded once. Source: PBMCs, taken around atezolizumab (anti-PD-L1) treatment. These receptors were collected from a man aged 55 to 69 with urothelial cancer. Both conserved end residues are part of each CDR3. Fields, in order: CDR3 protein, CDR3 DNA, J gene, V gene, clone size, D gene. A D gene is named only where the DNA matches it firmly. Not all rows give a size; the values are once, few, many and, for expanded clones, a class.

CAIKAADTQYF | TGTGCCATCAAGGCGGCAGATACGCAGTATTTT | TRBJ2-3 | TRBV10-3 | - | -
CASSPLGHPGQGTDTQYF | TGTGCCAGCAGCCCCCTCGGTCACCCGGGACAGGGCACAGATACGCAGTATTTT | TRBJ2-3 | TRBV9 | - | TRBD1
CASSERGGNIQYF | TGTGCCAGCAGTGAAAGGGGTGGAAACATTCAGTACTTC | TRBJ2-4 | TRBV6-1 | - | -
CASLKQQGSNTGELFF | TGCGCCAGCCTTAAGCAACAGGGCTCGAACACCGGGGAGCTGTTTTTT | TRBJ2-2 | TRBV4-1 | - | -
CASSSQVSDTQYF | TGTGCCAGCAGCTCGCAGGTTTCAGATACGCAGTATTTT | TRBJ2-3 | TRBV7-2 | once | -
CALSMDSIYGYTF | TGTGCCTTGTCCATGGACAGTATCTATGGCTACACCTTC | TRBJ1-2 | TRBV30 | - | -
CASSLEDRGPDTQYF | TGCGCCAGCAGCTTAGAGGACAGGGGCCCAGATACGCAGTATTTT | TRBJ2-3 | TRBV5-1 | - | TRBD1
CASSSGGGYEQYF | TGTGCCAGCAGCTCCGGGGGGGGCTACGAGCAGTACTTC | TRBJ2-7 | TRBV25-1 | - | TRBD2
CASSLARQPTGELFF | TGTGCCAGCAGCTTAGCGCGACAACCCACCGGGGAGCTGTTTTTT | TRBJ2-2 | TRBV7-2 | - | -
CASSPGGSTDTQYF | TGCGCCAGCAGTCCGGGGGGCAGCACAGATACGCAGTATTTT | TRBJ2-3 | TRBV10-1 | once | -